This T cell receptor beta chain was identified during a study of blood T cell repertoires in COVID-19. TCRdb's copy holds only in-frame clones and misses some; the assay was immunoSEQ multiplex PCR. The sample includes under 300,000 clones, 75% to 90% of them seen just once. Germline CDR1 is SGHDT and CDR2 is YYEEEE. With 2 bases clipped from V and 7 bases from J, the junction kept 16 bases outside the gene matches. The CDR3 extends over 18 amino acids. This receptor was taken from a woman under 30 who had recovered from COVID-19. Sequenced material: PBMCs or T cells enriched from blood (not recorded which). The gene calls are TRBV5-6 and TRBJ1-5; 9 bases map to TRBD1. The CDR3 here is CASSLLDRGEGWGQPQHF. The CDR3 nucleotides are TGTGCCAGCAGCTTATTGGACAGGGGAGAGGGTTGGGGCCAGCCCCAGCATTTT.